These 23 T cell receptor beta chains were all obtained from the same sample, sequenced in a study of metastatic and nonmetastatic thyroid tumors. The entire patient cohort was treatment-naive prior to thyroid surgery. TCRdb re-clonotyped the PCR reads through MiXCR. This table has about 16,000 clones, roughly 24% appearing once. The sample was adjacent normal tissue. These receptors were collected from a female donor with papillary thyroid cancer or a benign thyroid nodule (not recorded which). Some clones in this sample may be carry-over from other donors' samples.

The table lists this clone with a few counts. The chain links TRBV20-1 to TRBJ1-1, with D maybe TRBD1 (6 bases). Germline lookup yields CDR1 DFQATT and CDR2 SNEGSKA (reference sequence). V shed 5 bases and J shed 5 bases, with 15 bases lying between them. This CDR3 has 13 amino acids. CDR3 amino acids: CSAFRDTRTEAFF. CDR3 sequence (DNA): TGCAGTGCTTTCCGGGACACTAGGACTGAAGCTTTCTTT.

Only one count was recorded for this clone. This chain connects TRBV11-1 to TRBJ1-4; 10 bases are shared with TRBD1. Trimming took 5 bases from V and 1 from J; bases not matched to a gene: 10. Germline values: CDR1 SGHAT, CDR2 FQDESV (reference sequence). The CDR3 is 18 amino acids. CDR3 in amino acids: CASSGQGVQSGTNEKLFF. The CDR3 DNA is TGTGCCAGCAGCGGACAGGGGGTTCAAAGTGGAACTAATGAAAAACTGTTTTTT.

This clone was counted between two and nine times. The junction departs from germline at one end; a sequencing error may be responsible. The chain recombines TRBV28 with TRBJ2-7, with no clear D. Germline V gene data show CDR1 as MDHEN and CDR2 as SYDVKM. The CDR3 length is 14 residues. CDR3 region: CASGLSRLSYEQYF. The DNA for the CDR3 is TGTGCCAGCGGTTTATCAAGGTTATCCTACGAGCAGTACTTC.

This clone has more than one count but fewer than ten. The chain couples TRBV20-1 to TRBJ1-1; D perhaps matches TRBD1 (5 bases). Germline V CDR1 and CDR2: DFQATT, SNEGSKA (reference sequence). CDR3 length equals 12 residues. V dropped 5 bases and J dropped 5 bases, with 12 bases sitting between them. CDR3 nucleotides: TGCAGTGCTCCCCAAAAGGGGACTGAAGCTTTCTTT. As protein: CSAPQKGTEAFF.

J is TRBJ2-7 and V is TRBV11-2; 12 bases are a match to TRBD2. V lost 5 bases, J lost 0 bases, and 2 bases stayed unmatched. Looked up from germline, CDR1 is SGHAT and CDR2 is FQNNGV. This CDR3 is 15 amino acids long. Here the CDR3 reads CASSRTSGASYEQYF. As DNA, the CDR3 is TGTGCCAGCAGCCGGACTAGCGGGGCCTCCTACGAGCAGTACTTC.

This clone was observed a few times. The rearrangement joins TRBV19 to TRBJ2-7; tentative D call: TRBD1 (5 bases). V lost 5 bases and J lost 4, with 21 bases in between. The CDR3 length is 16 residues. CDR1 and CDR2 (germline): LNHDA, SQIVND (reference sequence). The CDR3 here is CASSLSGARGVYEQYF. CDR3 in DNA: TGTGCCAGTAGTCTGAGTGGGGCTAGAGGTGTGTACGAGCAGTACTTC.

This clone was recorded a few times. J is TRBJ2-3 and V is TRBV29-1, with 7 bases matching TRBD2. CDR3 length: 15 residues. CDR1 and CDR2 from the germline V gene are SQVTM and ANQGSEA. With 6 bases clipped from V and 5 bases from J, the junction kept 14 bases outside the gene matches. CDR3 in amino acids: CSVGWWEGAGDTQYF. The CDR3 region has the DNA TGCAGCGTAGGGTGGTGGGAGGGAGCTGGAGATACGCAGTATTTT.

The chain has TRBV5-1 and TRBJ2-3, with D maybe TRBD2 (6 bases). V was pared by 0 bases and J by 1 base, with 6 bases between. CDR1 and CDR2 (germline): SGHRS, YFSETQ. This CDR3 is built from 14 residues. The CDR3 reads CASSLASGTDTQYF. CDR3 in DNA: TGCGCCAGCAGCTTGGCTAGCGGCACAGATACGCAGTATTTT.

The CDR3 nucleotides are TGTGCCAGCAGTCTGGACAGTTCGAACACTGAAGCTTTCTTT. It codes for CASSLDSSNTEAFF. The rearrangement joins TRBV12-3 or TRBV12-4 to TRBJ1-1; the D gene is possibly TRBD1 (6 bases). V lost 5 bases and J 1 base, leaving 11 bases between the germline ends. The CDR3 consists of 14 residues.

This chain joins TRBV24-1 and TRBJ2-6; no clear D gene. CDR1 is KGHDR and CDR2 is SFDVKD in the germline V gene. The V end lost 4 bases, the J end lost 0 bases, and 6 bases lay between the germline ends. This CDR3 comprises 15 residues. DNA of the CDR3: TGTGCCACCAGTGACCCCCCCTCTGGGGCCAACGTCCTGACTTTC. It yields the protein CATSDPPSGANVLTF.

The chain recombines TRBV24-1 with TRBJ2-7, with D possibly TRBD1 on 5 matching bases. The CDR3 consists of 14 residues. V was trimmed by 4 bases and J by 3 bases, leaving 12 bases between them. CDR1 and CDR2 from the germline V gene are KGHDR and SFDVKD. The CDR3 coding sequence is TGTGCCACCAGTGACAACGGACAACGCTACGAGCAGTACTTC. Protein: CATSDNGQRYEQYF.

This clone was detected a few times. The chain recombines TRBV30 with TRBJ1-1; D is ambiguous. The CDR3 covers 12 residues. V lost 2 bases, J lost 10 bases, and 14 bases lay in between. Germline V CDR1 and CDR2: GTSNPN, SVGIG (reference sequence). The CDR3 spells CAWSPGEGPAFF. The CDR3 DNA reads TGTGCCTGGAGTCCCGGTGAAGGGCCAGCTTTCTTT. Filled out from reference TRBV30 and TRBJ1-1, the complete variable domain reads SQTIHQWPATLVQPVGSPLSLECTVEGTSNPNLYWYRQAAGRGLQLLFYSVGIGQISSEVPQNLSASRPQDRQFILSSKKLLLSDSGFYLCAWSPGEGPAFFGQGTRLTVV.

As DNA, the CDR3 is TGCGCCAGCAGCTTGGAGGTGGGGGGCGAGCAGTACTTC. Amino acid sequence: CASSLEVGGEQYF. The V call is TRBV5-1, the J call TRBJ2-7, with D possibly TRBD2 on 6 matching bases. From germline, CDR1 is SGHRS and CDR2 YFSETQ. This CDR3 is 13 amino acids long. V was trimmed by 0 bases and J by 6 bases, leaving 10 bases between them.

The rearrangement uses TRBV6-6 and TRBJ1-2; TRBD1 aligns across 7 bases. Germline CDR1 MNHNY, CDR2 SVGAGI (reference sequence). The CDR3 loop spans 15 amino acids. V gave up 4 bases and J gave up 4 bases; unmatched junction bases: 9. The CDR3: CASSFRRGPSYGYTF. CDR3 bases: TGTGCCAGCAGTTTCAGGAGGGGGCCATCCTATGGCTACACCTTC.

The chain combines TRBV18 with TRBJ2-1; D is uncertain. Germline CDR1 is KGHSH and CDR2 is LQKENI. The CDR3 runs to 13 residues. V lost 0 bases to trimming and J lost 8 bases, with 8 bases between them. The DNA of the CDR3 is TGTGCCAGCTCACCACCGGTGCTAGATGAGCAGTTCTTC. This codes for CASSPPVLDEQFF.

The chain combines TRBV11-2 with TRBJ2-3; possible D gene TRBD2, 5 bases. The CDR3 extends over 13 amino acids. Germline V lookup: CDR1 SGHAT, CDR2 FQNNGV. V lost 5 bases and J lost 6, with 12 bases in between. The CDR3 DNA follows: TGTGCCAGCAGCCCCGACTCTAGCGATACGCAGTATTTT. It codes for CASSPDSSDTQYF.

In its sample, this clone is large (0.1 to 1%). The chain uses TRBV2 and TRBJ2-7, with a possible D match to TRBD2 (5 bases). There are 13 residues in the CDR3. Trimming shortened V by 4 bases and J by 5 bases, and 12 bases separated the two germline ends. The germline gives CDR1 SNHLY, CDR2 FYNNEI. The CDR3 loop is CASSGRTEDEQYF. The CDR3 region has the DNA TGTGCCAGCAGTGGAAGGACGGAGGACGAGCAGTACTTC.

For this clone: This may be a read error: a much more frequent sequence differs by one nucleotide. The sample carries other DNA sequences with the same CDR3. The chain employs TRBV7-9 and TRBJ1-2; D call uncertain. This CDR3 contains 14 residues. CDR1 SEHNR and CDR2 FQNEAQ come from the germline V gene (reference sequence). Trimming took off 4 bases at V and 8 bases at J, with 17 bases between the two ends. The CDR3 DNA is TGTGCCAGCAGCTCCTCGGCACCGTCAGGCGGCTACACCTTC. Translation gives CASSSSAPSGGYTF.

As concerns this clone: Germline and junction disagree at one end, which may indicate a read error. This chain links TRBV6-1 with TRBJ1-3; D is unclear. The CDR3 runs 15 residues. CDR1 is MNHNS and CDR2 is SASEGT in the germline V gene. CDR3 sequence: CATSVSPSSGHTIYF. CDR3 sequence (DNA): TGTGCCACCAGTGTATCTCCCTCCTCTGGACACACCATATATTTT.

Worth noting for this clone: One end of the junction fails to match germline, which may point to a read error. The chain has TRBV5-6 and TRBJ2-7; 7 bases are shared with TRBD2. Germline CDR1 is SGHDT and CDR2 is YYEEEE. This CDR3 is built from 14 residues. This CDR3 is CASNPGGWGNEHYF. CDR3 DNA sequence: TGTGCCAGCAACCCGGGGGGATGGGGAAACGAGCATTACTTC.

This clone was seen at least ten times. Sequence at one end of the junction differs from germline and may be a read error. Other nucleotide sequences from this sample produce the same CDR3. The V and J genes are TRBV14 and TRBJ1-2; 8 bases fit TRBD1. This CDR3 spans 15 amino acids. Per germline, CDR1 SGHDN and CDR2 FVKESK. This CDR3 is CASSEEETGVNGYTF. The CDR3 DNA is TGTGCCAGCAGCGAAGAAGAGACAGGGGTCAATGGCTACACCTTC.

The chain carries TRBV27 and TRBJ2-7, with TRBD1 matching over 7 bases. CDR1 is MNHEY and CDR2 is SMNVEV in the germline V gene (reference sequence). After removal of 3 bases from V and 2 bases from J, the junction contained 13 bases not matched to a gene. The CDR3 totals 17 residues. The CDR3 DNA sequence: TGTGCCAGCAGTTTTTCCCAGACAGGGACATCCCCCTACGAGCAGTACTTC. This codes for CASSFSQTGTSPYEQYF.

In this sample, this clone turned up a few times. J is TRBJ2-1 and V is TRBV11-3; 7 positions agree with TRBD2. Trimming at V came to 0 bases and at J to 8 bases, leaving 7 bases not matched to a gene. Germline V lookup: CDR1 SGHNT, CDR2 YENEEA. This CDR3 is 15 amino acids long. Written as DNA, the CDR3 is TGTGCCAGCAGCTTAGAGGATAGCGGGTGGGATGAGCAGTTCTTC. Protein product: CASSLEDSGWDEQFF.